This T cell receptor beta chain was captured in a study of blood T cell repertoires in COVID-19. Study-level background: Researchers got acute and convalescent COVID-19 samples from the United States, Italy and Spain. The analysed material was cDNA or gDNA that came from T cells, B-cell-depleted T cells, or PBMCs.

Losses at the gene ends were 0 bases for V and 0 bases for J; bases not matched to a gene: 4. Germline CDR1 is SGHAT and CDR2 is FQNNGV. The CDR3 runs 18 residues. The authors' processing: Researchers report that nucleated cell counts were estimated from reference gene primer amplification. Sequencing was performed with immunoSEQ multiplex PCR; in TCRdb, only in-frame clones are kept and a portion is missing. V and J calls and clone size come straight from that table; D and trimming were deduced from the DNA. Here the sample spans around 400,000 clones, roughly 86% being singletons. Which cohort a participant joined came from the clinical history participants gave.

The gene calls are TRBV11-2 and TRBJ2-3; 12 nucleotides align to TRBD2. The source material was PBMCs or T cells enriched from blood (not recorded which). The sequence came from a woman aged 30 to 39 who had recovered from COVID-19. The chain's CDR3 is CASSLELAGGSSTDTQYF. As DNA, the CDR3 is TGTGCCAGCAGCTTAGAACTAGCGGGAGGATCCAGCACAGATACGCAGTATTTT.